The source of this T cell receptor (beta chain) is a study of high-grade serous ovarian cancer treatment subgroups. Background on the study: Mean per sample: approximately 14,000 reads, more than 6,500 unique TCR beta rearrangements.

Measured with immunoSEQ multiplex PCR; TCRdb has only the in-frame clones, and not every one. The data show roughly 5,300 clones, 75% seen once. Study-wide points: Repertoire analysis covered CDR3 alone, not CDR1 or CDR2.

Trimming left V 1 base short and J 2 bases short, with 11 bases between. Germline CDR1 is MNHNY and CDR2 is SVGAGI (reference sequence). The CDR3 loop spans 15 amino acids. In this sample, this clone turned up once. Its specificity is unknown. Tumor tissue was taken before any definitive surgery or chemotherapy was given. The rearrangement joins TRBV6-6 to TRBJ1-1; D gene unclear. The receptor was derived from a human patient with high-grade serous ovarian cancer. Sequenced: tumor tissue. CDR3 sequence reads: CASSYFTNANTEAFF. The CDR3 DNA is TGTGCCAGCAGTTACTTCACAAACGCAAACACTGAAGCTTTCTTT.